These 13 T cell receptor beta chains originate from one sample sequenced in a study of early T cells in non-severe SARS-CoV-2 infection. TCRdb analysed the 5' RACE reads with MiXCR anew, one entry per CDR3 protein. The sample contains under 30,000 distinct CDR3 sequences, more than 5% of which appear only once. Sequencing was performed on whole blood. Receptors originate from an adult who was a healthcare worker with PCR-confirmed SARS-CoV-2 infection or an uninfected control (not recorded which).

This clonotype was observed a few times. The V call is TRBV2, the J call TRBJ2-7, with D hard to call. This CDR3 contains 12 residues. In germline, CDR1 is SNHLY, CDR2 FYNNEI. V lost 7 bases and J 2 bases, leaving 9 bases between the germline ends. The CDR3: CASMGEAYEQYF. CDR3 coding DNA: TGTGCCAGCATGGGTGAAGCCTACGAGCAGTACTTC.

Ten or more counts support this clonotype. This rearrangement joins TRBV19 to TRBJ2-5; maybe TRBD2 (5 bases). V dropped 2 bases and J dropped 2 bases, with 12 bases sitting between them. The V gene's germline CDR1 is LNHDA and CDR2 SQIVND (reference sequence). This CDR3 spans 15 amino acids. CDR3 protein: CASSILGARQETQYF. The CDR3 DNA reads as TGTGCCAGTAGTATACTGGGAGCTAGACAAGAGACCCAGTACTTC.

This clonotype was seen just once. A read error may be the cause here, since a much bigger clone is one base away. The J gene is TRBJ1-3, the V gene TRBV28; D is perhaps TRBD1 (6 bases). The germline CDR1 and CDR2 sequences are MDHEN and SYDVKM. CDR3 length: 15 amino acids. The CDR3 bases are TGTGCCAACAGTTTTACAGGGAAGAAAGGAAACACCATATATTTT. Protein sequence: CANSFTGKKGNTIYF.

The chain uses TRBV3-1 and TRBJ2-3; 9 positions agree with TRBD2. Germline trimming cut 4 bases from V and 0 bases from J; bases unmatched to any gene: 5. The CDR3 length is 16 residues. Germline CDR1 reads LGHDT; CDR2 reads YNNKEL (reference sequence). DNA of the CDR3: TGTGCCAGCAGCCCGTGGCTAGCGGGGAGCACAGATACGCAGTATTTT. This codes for CASSPWLAGSTDTQYF.

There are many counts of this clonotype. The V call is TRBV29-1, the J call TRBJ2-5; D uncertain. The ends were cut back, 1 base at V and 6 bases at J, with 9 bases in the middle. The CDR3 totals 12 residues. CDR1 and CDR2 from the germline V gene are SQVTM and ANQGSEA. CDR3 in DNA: TGCAGCGTTGAAGGAGACACGAAGACCCAGTACTTC. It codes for CSVEGDTKTQYF.

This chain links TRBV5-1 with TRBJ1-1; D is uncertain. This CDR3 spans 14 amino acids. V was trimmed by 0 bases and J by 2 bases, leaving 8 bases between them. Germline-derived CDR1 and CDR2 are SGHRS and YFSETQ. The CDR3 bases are TGCGCCAGCAGCTTGGGGTACAGAAACACTGAAGCTTTCTTT. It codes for CASSLGYRNTEAFF. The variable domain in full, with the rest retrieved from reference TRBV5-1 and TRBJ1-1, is KAGVTQTPRYLIKTRGQQVTLSCSPISGHRSVSWYQQTPGQGLQFLFEYFSETQRNKGNFPGRFSGRQFSNSRSEMNVSTLELGDSALYLCASSLGYRNTEAFFGQGTRLTVV.

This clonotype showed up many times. This CDR3 is CASSSLPEGVVNEQFF. CDR3 DNA sequence: TGTGCCAGTAGTAGCCTCCCGGAGGGAGTGGTCAATGAGCAGTTCTTC. The chain couples TRBV19 to TRBJ2-1; D perhaps matches TRBD2 (6 bases). V was cut by 4 bases and J by 6 bases, with 19 bases left in between. CDR3 length equals 16 residues. Per germline, CDR1 LNHDA and CDR2 SQIVND (reference sequence).

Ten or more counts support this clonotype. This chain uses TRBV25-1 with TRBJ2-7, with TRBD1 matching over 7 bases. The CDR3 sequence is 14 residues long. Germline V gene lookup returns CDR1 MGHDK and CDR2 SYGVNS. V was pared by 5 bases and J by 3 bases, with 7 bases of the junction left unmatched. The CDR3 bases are TGTGCCAGCAGTCCCCCGGACAGGAACTACGAGCAGTACTTC. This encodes CASSPPDRNYEQYF.

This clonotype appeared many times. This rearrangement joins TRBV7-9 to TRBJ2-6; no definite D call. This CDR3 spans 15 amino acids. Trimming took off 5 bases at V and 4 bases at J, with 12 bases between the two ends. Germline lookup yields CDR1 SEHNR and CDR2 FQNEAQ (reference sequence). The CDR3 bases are TGTGCCAGCAGCGCCAGTATCGACGGGGCCAACGTCCTGACTTTC. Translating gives CASSASIDGANVLTF.

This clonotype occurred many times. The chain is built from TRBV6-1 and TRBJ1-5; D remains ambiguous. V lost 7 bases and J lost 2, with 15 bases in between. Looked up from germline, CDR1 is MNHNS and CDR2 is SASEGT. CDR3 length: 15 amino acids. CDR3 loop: CASKTWLLGNQPQHF. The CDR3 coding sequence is TGTGCCAGCAAGACCTGGTTGCTGGGCAATCAGCCCCAGCATTTT.

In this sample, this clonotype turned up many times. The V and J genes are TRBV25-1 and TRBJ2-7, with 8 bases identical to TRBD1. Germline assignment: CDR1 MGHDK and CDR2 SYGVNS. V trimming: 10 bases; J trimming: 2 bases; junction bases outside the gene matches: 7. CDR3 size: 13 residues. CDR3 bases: TGTGCCACCTCAAGACAGGGGCCCTACGAGCAGTACTTC. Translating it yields CATSRQGPYEQYF.

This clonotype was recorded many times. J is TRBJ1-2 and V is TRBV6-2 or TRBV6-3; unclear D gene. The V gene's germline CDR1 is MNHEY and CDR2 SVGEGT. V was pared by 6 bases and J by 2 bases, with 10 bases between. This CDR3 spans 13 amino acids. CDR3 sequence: CASSSQENYGYTF. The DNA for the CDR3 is TGTGCCAGCAGCTCCCAGGAAAACTATGGCTACACCTTC.

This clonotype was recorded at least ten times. CDR3 in amino acids: CASSRGTGGETQYF. DNA for the CDR3: TGTGCCAGTAGTAGGGGGACAGGGGGTGAGACCCAGTACTTC. The chain carries TRBV19 and TRBJ2-5, with 11 bases identical to TRBD1. The germline V gene has CDR1 LNHDA and CDR2 SQIVND (reference sequence). The trim removed 4 bases at V and 5 bases at J, leaving 3 bases unmatched. The CDR3 length is 14 residues.